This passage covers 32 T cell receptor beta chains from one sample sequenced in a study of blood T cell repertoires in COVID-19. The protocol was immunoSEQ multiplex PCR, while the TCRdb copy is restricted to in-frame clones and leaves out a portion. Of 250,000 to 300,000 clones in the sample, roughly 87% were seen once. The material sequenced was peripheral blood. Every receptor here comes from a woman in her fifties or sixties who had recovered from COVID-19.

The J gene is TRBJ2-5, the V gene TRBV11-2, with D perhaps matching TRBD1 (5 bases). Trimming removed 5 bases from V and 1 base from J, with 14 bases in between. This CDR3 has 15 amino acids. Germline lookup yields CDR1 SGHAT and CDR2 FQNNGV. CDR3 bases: TGTGCCAGCAGCCAGACAGTCCGATTCCAAGAGACCCAGTACTTC. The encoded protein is CASSQTVRFQETQYF.

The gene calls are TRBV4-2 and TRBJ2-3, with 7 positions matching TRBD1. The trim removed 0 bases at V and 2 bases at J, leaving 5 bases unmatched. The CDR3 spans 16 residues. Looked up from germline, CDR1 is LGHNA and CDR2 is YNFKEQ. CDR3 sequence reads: CASSQDRGGDTDTQYF. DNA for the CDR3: TGTGCCAGCAGCCAAGATCGAGGGGGCGACACAGATACGCAGTATTTT.

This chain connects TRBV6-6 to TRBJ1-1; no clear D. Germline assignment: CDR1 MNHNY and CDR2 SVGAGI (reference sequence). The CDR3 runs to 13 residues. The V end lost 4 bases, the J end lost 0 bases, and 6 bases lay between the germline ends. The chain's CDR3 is CASSLHLNTEAFF. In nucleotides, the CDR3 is TGTGCCAGCAGTTTACACCTGAACACTGAAGCTTTCTTT.

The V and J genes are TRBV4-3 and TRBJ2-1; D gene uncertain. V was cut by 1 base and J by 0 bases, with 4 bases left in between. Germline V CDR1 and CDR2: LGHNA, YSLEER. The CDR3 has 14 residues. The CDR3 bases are TGCGCCAGCAGCCAAGGAGGCTCCTACAATGAGCAGTTCTTC. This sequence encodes CASSQGGSYNEQFF.

CDR3 in DNA: TGTGCCAGCTCCCCGGGACTAGTTGAGACCCAGTACTTC. It specifies CASSPGLVETQYF. V usage is TRBV18 and J usage is TRBJ2-5; 8 nucleotides agree with TRBD2. The J segment lost 5 bases and the V segment lost 6 bases, leaving 5 bases of the junction unmatched. CDR1 KGHSH and CDR2 LQKENI come from the germline V gene. The CDR3 runs 13 residues.

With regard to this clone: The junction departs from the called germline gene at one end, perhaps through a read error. The CDR3 DNA reads as TGTGCTAGCAGCCCAGCGGGGGCGCCGGGTGAAAAACTGTTTTTT. Its translation: CASSPAGAPGEKLFF. The V gene is TRBV7-7, the J gene TRBJ1-4; maybe TRBD1 (6 bases). The CDR3 contains 15 residues. Germline-derived CDR1 and CDR2 are SSHAT and FNYEAQ (reference sequence).

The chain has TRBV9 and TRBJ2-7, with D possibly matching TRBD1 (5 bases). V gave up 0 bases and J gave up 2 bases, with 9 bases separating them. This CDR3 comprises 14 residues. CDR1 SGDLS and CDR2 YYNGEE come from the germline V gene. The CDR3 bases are TGTGCCAGCAGCGTAGCTACAGGACCCTACGAGCAGTACTTC. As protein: CASSVATGPYEQYF.

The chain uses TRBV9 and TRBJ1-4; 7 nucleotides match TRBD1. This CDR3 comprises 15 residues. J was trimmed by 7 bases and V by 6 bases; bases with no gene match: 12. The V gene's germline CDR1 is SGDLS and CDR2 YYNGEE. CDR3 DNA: TGTGCCAGCACCCCACAGGGGAGTTTCCCTGAAAAACTGTTTTTT. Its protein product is CASTPQGSFPEKLFF.

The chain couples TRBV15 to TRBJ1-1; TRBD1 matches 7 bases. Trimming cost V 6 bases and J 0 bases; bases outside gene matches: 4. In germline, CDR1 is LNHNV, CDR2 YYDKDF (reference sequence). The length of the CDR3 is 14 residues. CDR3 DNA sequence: TGTGCCACCAGGCTACAGGGGTTGAACACTGAAGCTTTCTTT. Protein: CATRLQGLNTEAFF.

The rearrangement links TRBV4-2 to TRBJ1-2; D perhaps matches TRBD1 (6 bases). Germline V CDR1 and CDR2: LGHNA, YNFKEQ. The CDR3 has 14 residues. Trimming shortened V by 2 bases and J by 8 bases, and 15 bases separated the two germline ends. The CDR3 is CASSQRDTRRGYTF. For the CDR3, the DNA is TGTGCCAGCAGCCAACGGGACACCAGGAGGGGCTACACCTTC.

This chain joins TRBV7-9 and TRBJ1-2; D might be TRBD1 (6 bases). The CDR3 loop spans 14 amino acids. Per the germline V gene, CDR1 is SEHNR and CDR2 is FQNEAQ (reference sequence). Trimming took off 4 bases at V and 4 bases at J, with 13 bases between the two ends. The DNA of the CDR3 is TGTGCCAGCAGCTCCCGAAGGGGGTTCTATGGCTACACCTTC. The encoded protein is CASSSRRGFYGYTF.

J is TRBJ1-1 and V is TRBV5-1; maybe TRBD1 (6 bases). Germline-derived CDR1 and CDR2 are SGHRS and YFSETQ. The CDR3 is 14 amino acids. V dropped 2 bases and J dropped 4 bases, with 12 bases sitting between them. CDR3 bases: TGCGCCAGCAGCTTACAGGGCTCCGGCACTGAAGCTTTCTTT. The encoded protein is CASSLQGSGTEAFF.

The CDR3 loop reads CASSSGDSYYEQYF. CDR3 bases: TGTGCCAGCAGTTCCGGGGACTCCTACTACGAGCAGTACTTC. The chain joins TRBV6-5 to TRBJ2-7, with D maybe TRBD2 (6 bases). Germline V gene lookup returns CDR1 MNHEY and CDR2 SVGAGI. There are 14 residues in the CDR3. V was trimmed by 4 bases and J by 3 bases, leaving 13 bases between them.

The CDR3 sequence is CASSRLRTVQETQYF. The CDR3 DNA is TGTGCCAGCAGTAGGCTACGGACAGTCCAAGAGACCCAGTACTTC. V usage is TRBV2 and J usage is TRBJ2-5; tentatively, D is TRBD1 (6 bases). This CDR3 region has 15 residues. Trimming stripped 5 bases from V and 1 base from J, with 14 bases between. Germline-derived CDR1 and CDR2 are SNHLY and FYNNEI.

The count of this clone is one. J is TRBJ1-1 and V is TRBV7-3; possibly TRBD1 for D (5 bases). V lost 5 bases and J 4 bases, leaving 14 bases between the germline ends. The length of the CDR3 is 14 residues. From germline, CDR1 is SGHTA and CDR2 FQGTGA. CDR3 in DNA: TGTGCCAGCAGCCGGCGGGGCCCGGGCACTGAAGCTTTCTTT. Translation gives CASSRRGPGTEAFF.

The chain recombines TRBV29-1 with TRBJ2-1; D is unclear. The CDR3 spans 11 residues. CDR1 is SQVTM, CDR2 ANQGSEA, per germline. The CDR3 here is CSTAGSNEQFF. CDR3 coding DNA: TGCAGTACGGCCGGGTCCAATGAGCAGTTCTTC.

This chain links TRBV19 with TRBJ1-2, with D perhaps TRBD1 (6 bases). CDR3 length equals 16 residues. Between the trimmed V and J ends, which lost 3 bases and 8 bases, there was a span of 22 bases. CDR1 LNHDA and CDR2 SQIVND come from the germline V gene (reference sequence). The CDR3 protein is CASSISGGGLSKGYTF. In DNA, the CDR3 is TGTGCCAGTAGTATCTCCGGGGGGGGCCTCTCCAAAGGCTACACCTTC.

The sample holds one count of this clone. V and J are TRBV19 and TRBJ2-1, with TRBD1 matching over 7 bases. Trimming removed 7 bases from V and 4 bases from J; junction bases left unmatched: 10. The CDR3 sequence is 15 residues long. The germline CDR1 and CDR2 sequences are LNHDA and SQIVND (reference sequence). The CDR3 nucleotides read TGTGCCAGTACCCCGGGACAGCTGATGTACAATGAGCAGTTCTTC. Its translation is CASTPGQLMYNEQFF.

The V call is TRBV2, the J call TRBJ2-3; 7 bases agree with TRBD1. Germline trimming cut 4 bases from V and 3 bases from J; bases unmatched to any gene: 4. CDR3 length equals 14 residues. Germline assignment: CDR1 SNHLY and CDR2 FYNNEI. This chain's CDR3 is CASSGQGNTDTQYF. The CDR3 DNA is TGTGCCAGCAGTGGACAGGGAAATACAGATACGCAGTATTTT.

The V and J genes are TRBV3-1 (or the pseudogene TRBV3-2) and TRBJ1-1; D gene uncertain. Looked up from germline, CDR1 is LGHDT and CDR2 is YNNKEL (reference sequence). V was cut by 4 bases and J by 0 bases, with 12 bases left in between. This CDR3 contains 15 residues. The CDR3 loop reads CASSPGRTMNTEAFF. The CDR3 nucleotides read TGTGCCAGCAGCCCCGGCCGCACTATGAACACTGAAGCTTTCTTT.

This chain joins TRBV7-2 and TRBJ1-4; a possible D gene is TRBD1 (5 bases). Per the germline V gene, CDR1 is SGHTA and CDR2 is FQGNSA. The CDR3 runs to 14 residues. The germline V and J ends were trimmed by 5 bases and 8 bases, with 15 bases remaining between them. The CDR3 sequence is CASSRTWGGEKLFF. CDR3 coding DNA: TGTGCCAGCAGCCGTACGTGGGGGGGGGAAAAACTGTTTTTT.

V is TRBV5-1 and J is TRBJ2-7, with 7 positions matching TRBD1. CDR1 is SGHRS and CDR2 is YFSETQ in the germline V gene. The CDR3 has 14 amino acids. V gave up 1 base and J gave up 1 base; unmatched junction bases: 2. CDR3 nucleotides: TGCGCCAGCAGCTTGAAGGGACAGTCCTACGAGCAGTACTTC. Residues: CASSLKGQSYEQYF. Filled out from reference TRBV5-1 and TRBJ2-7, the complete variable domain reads KAGVTQTPRYLIKTRGQQVTLSCSPISGHRSVSWYQQTPGQGLQFLFEYFSETQRNKGNFPGRFSGRQFSNSRSEMNVSTLELGDSALYLCASSLKGQSYEQYFGPGTRLTVT.

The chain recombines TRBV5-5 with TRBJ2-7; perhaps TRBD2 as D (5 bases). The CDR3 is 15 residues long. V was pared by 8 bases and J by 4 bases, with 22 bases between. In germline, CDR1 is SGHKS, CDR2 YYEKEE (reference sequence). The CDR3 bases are TGTGCCAGTCAGTTGCTCGGGGTACCCTCTTACGAGCAGTACTTC. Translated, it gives CASQLLGVPSYEQYF.

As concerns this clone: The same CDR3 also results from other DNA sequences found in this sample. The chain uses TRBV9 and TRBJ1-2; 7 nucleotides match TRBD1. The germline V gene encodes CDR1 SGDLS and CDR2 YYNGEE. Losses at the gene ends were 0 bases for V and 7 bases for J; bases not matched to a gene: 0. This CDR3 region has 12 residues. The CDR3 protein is CASSVGQGGYTF. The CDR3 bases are TGTGCCAGCAGCGTAGGACAGGGTGGCTACACCTTC.

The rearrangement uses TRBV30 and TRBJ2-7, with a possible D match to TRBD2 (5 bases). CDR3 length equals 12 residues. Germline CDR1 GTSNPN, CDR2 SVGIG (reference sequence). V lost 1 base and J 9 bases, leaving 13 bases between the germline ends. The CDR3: CAWSAPLGRQYF. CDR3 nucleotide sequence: TGTGCCTGGAGTGCTCCATTGGGGAGGCAGTACTTC.

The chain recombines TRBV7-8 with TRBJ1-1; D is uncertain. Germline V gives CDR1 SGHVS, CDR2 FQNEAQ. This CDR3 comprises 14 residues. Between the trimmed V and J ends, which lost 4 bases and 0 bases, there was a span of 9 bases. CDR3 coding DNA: TGTGCCAGCAGCTCCACCGAGTTGAACACTGAAGCTTTCTTT. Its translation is CASSSTELNTEAFF.

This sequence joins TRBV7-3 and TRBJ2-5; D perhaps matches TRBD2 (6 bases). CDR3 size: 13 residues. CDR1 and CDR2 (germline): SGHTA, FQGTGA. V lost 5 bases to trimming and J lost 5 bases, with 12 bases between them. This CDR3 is CASSSGSGETQYF. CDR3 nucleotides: TGTGCCAGCAGCAGCGGAAGCGGGGAGACCCAGTACTTC.

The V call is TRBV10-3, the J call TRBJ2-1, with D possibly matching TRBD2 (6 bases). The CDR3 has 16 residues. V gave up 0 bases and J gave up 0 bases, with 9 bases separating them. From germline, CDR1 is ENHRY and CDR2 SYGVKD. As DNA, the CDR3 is TGTGCCATCAGTGAGTCTATGGGGGGCTCCTACAATGAGCAGTTCTTC. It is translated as CAISESMGGSYNEQFF.

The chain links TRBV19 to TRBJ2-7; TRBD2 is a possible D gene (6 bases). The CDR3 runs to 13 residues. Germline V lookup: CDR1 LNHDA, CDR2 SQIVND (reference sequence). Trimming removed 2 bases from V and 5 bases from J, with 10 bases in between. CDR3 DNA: TGTGCCAGTAGTATACTCGGGGGTCACGAGCAGTACTTC. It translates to CASSILGGHEQYF.

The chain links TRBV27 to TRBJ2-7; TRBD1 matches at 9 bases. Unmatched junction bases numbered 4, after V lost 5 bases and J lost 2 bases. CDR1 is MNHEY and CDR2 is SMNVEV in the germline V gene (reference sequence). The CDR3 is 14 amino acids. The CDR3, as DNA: TGTGCCAGCAGTCCCCGGGACAGGGCCTACGAGCAGTACTTC. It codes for CASSPRDRAYEQYF.

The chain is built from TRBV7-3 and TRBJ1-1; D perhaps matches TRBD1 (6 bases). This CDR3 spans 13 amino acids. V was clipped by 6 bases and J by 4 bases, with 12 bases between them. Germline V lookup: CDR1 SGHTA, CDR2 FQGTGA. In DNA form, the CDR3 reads TGTGCCAGCAGTCCTACAGGGCGCACTGAAGCTTTCTTT. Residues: CASSPTGRTEAFF. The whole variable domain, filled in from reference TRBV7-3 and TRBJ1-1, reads GAGVSQTPSNKVTEKGKYVELRCDPISGHTALYWYRQSLGQGPEFLIYFQGTGAADDSGLPNDRFFAVRPEGSVSTLKIQRTERGDSAVYLCASSPTGRTEAFFGQGTRLTVV.

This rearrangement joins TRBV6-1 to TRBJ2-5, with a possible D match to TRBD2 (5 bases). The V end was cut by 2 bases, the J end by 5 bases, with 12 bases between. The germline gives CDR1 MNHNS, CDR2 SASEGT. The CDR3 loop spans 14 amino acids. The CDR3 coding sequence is TGTGCCAGCAGTGAAACAGCTAGCTGGGAGACCCAGTACTTC. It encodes CASSETASWETQYF.